These 5 T cell receptor beta chains were sequenced from one sample in a study of T cell repertoires in cytomegalovirus infection. MiXCR, run by TCRdb on the reads, gives a single entry per CDR3 protein. The repertoire holds about 46,000 distinct CDR3 sequences, with 20% as singletons. Antigens for these TCRs are unknown. The sample was PBMCs, sequenced either directly or after in vitro stimulation (not recorded which). These receptor sequences come from a human donor in good health (CMV status not recorded). Some clones in this sample may be carry-over from other donors' samples.

This clonotype was picked up many times. The chain has TRBV7-9 and TRBJ2-7; 8 positions agree with TRBD2. The V and J ends lost 5 bases and 0 bases, in that order; junction bases with no gene match: 9. This CDR3 has 16 residues. Germline assignment: CDR1 SEHNR and CDR2 FQNEAQ (reference sequence). The DNA of the CDR3 is TGTGCCAGCAGCCCCGGGGGGGCCGCCTCCTCCTACGAGCAGTACTTC. Protein: CASSPGGAASSYEQYF.

The rearrangement joins TRBV15 to TRBJ2-7, with 8 bases identical to TRBD2. This CDR3 has 14 amino acids. V shed 5 bases and J 3 bases; nucleotides not matched to a gene: 6. Germline lookup yields CDR1 LNHNV and CDR2 YYDKDF (reference sequence). The DNA of the CDR3 is TGTGCCACCAGCGGAGGGACTAGGAACTACGAGCAGTACTTC. This encodes CATSGGTRNYEQYF.

This chain joins TRBV2 and TRBJ2-7, with 13 bases lining up with TRBD2. This CDR3 comprises 14 residues. The V gene's germline CDR1 is SNHLY and CDR2 FYNNEI. The ends lost 7 bases at V and 7 bases at J; junction bases unmatched: 7. CDR3 residues: CASTRTSGSVEQYF. The CDR3 DNA reads TGTGCCAGCACAAGGACTAGCGGGAGTGTTGAGCAGTACTTC.

This clonotype has at least ten counts. CDR3 sequence: CASSSGRLAGGPRQFF. As DNA, the CDR3 is TGTGCCAGCAGTTCCGGACGACTAGCGGGGGGCCCTCGGCAGTTCTTC. This chain uses TRBV27 with TRBJ2-1; 13 nucleotides agree with TRBD2. V was clipped by 4 bases and J by 12 bases; unmatched bases: 12. CDR3 length: 16 amino acids. Germline CDR1 reads MNHEY; CDR2 reads SMNVEV (reference sequence).

The chain carries TRBV7-2 and TRBJ2-5; 9 bases line up with TRBD2. The CDR3 length is 14 residues. The V segment lost 10 bases and the J segment 4 bases; nucleotides outside the gene matches: 10. Per the germline V gene, CDR1 is SGHTA and CDR2 is FQGNSA. CDR3 sequence (DNA): TGTGCCACCCGATTGCGGGGGGGTAGAGAGACCCAGTACTTC. The encoded protein is CATRLRGGRETQYF.